The sequence of this TCR beta chain was determined in a study of T cell responses to AZD1222 COVID-19 vaccine. V gave up 4 bases and J gave up 2 bases; unmatched junction bases: 4. Germline V gives CDR1 SGHNT, CDR2 YYREEE (reference sequence). The CDR3 sequence is 16 residues long. Some clones are missing from TCRdb's copy, which holds only in-frame ones; the method was immunoSEQ multiplex PCR. This table has 90,000 or so clones, around 90% appearing once. The J gene is TRBJ2-2, the V gene TRBV5-4, with TRBD2 matching over 11 bases. This sample comprised peripheral blood, obtained on day 0 of AZD1222 vaccination. The sequence was obtained from an adult in good health. The CDR3 loop reads CASSAGTSGNTGELFF. DNA of the CDR3: TGTGCCAGCAGCGCCGGGACTAGCGGAAACACCGGGGAGCTGTTTTTT.